This T cell receptor (beta chain) was retrieved from a study of T cell responses to AZD1222 COVID-19 vaccine. On this clone itself: Its specificity is unknown.

Assay used: immunoSEQ multiplex PCR; TCRdb lists only in-frame clones, some missing. Seen here are roughly 120,000 clones, around 88% observed once, and the top ten hold approximately 5%. The CDR3 has 15 residues. J was trimmed by 8 bases and V by 2 bases; bases with no gene match: 5. CDR1 and CDR2 from the germline V gene are KGHSH and LQKENI. Whole-study findings and limits: Two AZD1222 administrations were followed by greater Spike-specific TCR breadth and depth. The CD4 TCRs associated with vaccination extended across spike and predominated at 160-218 and 743-854. Seropositivity was recorded at baseline in only a handful of AZD1222 recipients. White British donors predominated, females outnumbered males, and clonal diversity was possibly underestimated.

The source of this sequence is an adult in good health. The chain combines TRBV18 with TRBJ1-4; 10 nucleotides agree with TRBD1. Sequencing used peripheral blood, obtained on day 0 of AZD1222 vaccination. The CDR3 coding sequence is TGTGCCAGCTCACCAAGACAGGGGGCGCGCGAAAAACTGTTTTTT. Translation: CASSPRQGAREKLFF.